The 17 T cell receptor beta chains below all came from one sample that was sequenced in a study of blood T cell repertoires in COVID-19. Profiling relied on immunoSEQ multiplex PCR, and the TCRdb table lists in-frame clones only, not all of them. Of approximately 190,000 clones detected, 90% appear once; the ten largest clones hold approximately 0.5%. Input material: peripheral blood. Receptors originate from a man aged 50 or older with acute or convalescent COVID-19.

This clone has a single count. This chain uses TRBV30 with TRBJ1-6, with 7 bases that match TRBD1. Looked up from germline, CDR1 is GTSNPN and CDR2 is SVGIG (reference sequence). V dropped 7 bases and J dropped 0; count of bases not matched to a gene: 3. The CDR3 has 14 amino acids. The CDR3 DNA follows: TGTGCCTCGCGGGACAGCTCCTATAATTCACCCCTCCACTTT. Translated, it gives CASRDSSYNSPLHF.

In DNA, the CDR3 is TGTGCCAGCAGCGGGGGACTAGCGGGAGCGATTGGGGAGACCCAGTACTTC. Its protein is CASSGGLAGAIGETQYF. The chain joins TRBV5-8 to TRBJ2-5; the match to TRBD2 covers 14 bases. V gave up 4 bases and J gave up 5 bases; unmatched junction bases: 10. Per germline, CDR1 SGHTS and CDR2 YDEGEE. The CDR3 covers 17 residues.

The chain uses TRBV6-5 and TRBJ2-1, with D tentatively TRBD1 (6 bases). The CDR3 loop spans 11 amino acids. Trimming removed 6 bases from V and 15 bases from J, with 15 bases in between. Germline loops: CDR1 MNHEY, CDR2 SVGAGI. The CDR3 protein is CASRGHLGLFF. The CDR3, as DNA: TGTGCCAGCAGGGGACATCTTGGGTTGTTCTTC.

The J gene is TRBJ2-5, the V gene TRBV14; 11 bases map to TRBD2. V dropped 0 bases and J dropped 4; count of bases not matched to a gene: 7. Looked up from germline, CDR1 is SGHDN and CDR2 is FVKESK. This CDR3 is 17 amino acids long. In nucleotides, the CDR3 is TGTGCCAGCAGCCAAGATAGGTTCCTAGCGGGAGGAGAGACCCAGTACTTC. As protein: CASSQDRFLAGGETQYF. Filled out from reference TRBV14 and TRBJ2-5, the complete variable domain reads EAGVTQFPSHSVIEKGQTVTLRCDPISGHDNLYWYRRVMGKEIKFLLHFVKESKQDESGMPNNRFLAERTGGTYSTLKVQPAELEDSGVYFCASSQDRFLAGGETQYFGPGTRLLVL.

The chain uses TRBV5-4 and TRBJ2-5; 9 nucleotides agree with TRBD2. CDR1 SGHNT and CDR2 YYREEE come from the germline V gene (reference sequence). The CDR3 is 15 residues long. Trimming took 3 bases from V and 1 from J; bases not matched to a gene: 4. In DNA form, the CDR3 reads TGTGCCAGCAGCTCAGCGGGAGGAGCCCAAGAGACCCAGTACTTC. Its protein product is CASSSAGGAQETQYF.

This sequence joins TRBV3-1 (or the pseudogene TRBV3-2) and TRBJ2-5; perhaps TRBD2 as D (7 bases). Per germline, CDR1 LGHDT and CDR2 YNNKEL (reference sequence). The CDR3 is 17 amino acids. Deletions cut 4 bases from V and 2 bases from J, with 20 bases between. The CDR3 is CASSRDLVGGGQETQYF. CDR3 bases: TGTGCCAGCAGCCGAGACCTGGTAGGGGGGGGACAAGAGACCCAGTACTTC.

The rearrangement links TRBV13 to TRBJ2-7; D may be TRBD2 (6 bases). The ends were cut back, 5 bases at V and 5 bases at J, with 25 bases in the middle. The V gene's germline CDR1 is PRHDT and CDR2 FYEKMQ (reference sequence). The CDR3 is 17 amino acids. The CDR3 loop reads CASSEFRAGTPVHEQYF. The CDR3 region has the DNA TGTGCCAGCAGCGAATTTAGGGCCGGGACTCCCGTCCACGAGCAGTACTTC.

The chain is built from TRBV5-1 and TRBJ2-7; 7 bases are shared with TRBD2. CDR1 and CDR2 from the germline V gene are SGHRS and YFSETQ. J gave up 3 bases and V 2 bases, and 5 bases lay outside the gene matches. The CDR3 is made up of 14 amino acids. This CDR3 reads CASSFSGLVYEQYF. The DNA of the CDR3 is TGCGCCAGCAGCTTTAGCGGACTAGTCTACGAGCAGTACTTC.

The rearrangement links TRBV5-1 to TRBJ1-4; D gene uncertain. The ends were cut back, 0 bases at V and 4 bases at J, with 7 bases in the middle. This CDR3 region has 14 residues. Germline assignment: CDR1 SGHRS and CDR2 YFSETQ. Here the CDR3 reads CASSLGGVNEKLFF. The CDR3 bases are TGCGCCAGCAGCTTGGGCGGGGTTAATGAAAAACTGTTTTTT.

The chain joins TRBV7-9 to TRBJ2-1; possibly TRBD1 for D (6 bases). CDR3 length: 14 residues. The germline CDR1 and CDR2 sequences are SEHNR and FQNEAQ (reference sequence). The V and J ends lost 1 base and 5 bases respectively, with 9 bases between them. The DNA of the CDR3 is TGTGCCAGCAGCTTAGGGGCAGGGGACAATGAGCAGTTCTTC. It encodes CASSLGAGDNEQFF.

The chain has TRBV7-2 and TRBJ1-2; no firm D call. CDR3 length equals 12 residues. Germline loops: CDR1 SGHTA, CDR2 FQGNSA. Trimming cost V 1 base and J 3 bases, with 3 bases left between them. Here the CDR3 DNA reads TGTGCCAGCAGCTTAGTCGACTATGGCTACACCTTC. Amino acids: CASSLVDYGYTF.

This chain links TRBV28 with TRBJ1-2; perhaps TRBD1 as D (5 bases). Trimming shortened V by 5 bases and J by 0 bases, and 13 bases separated the two germline ends. Germline values: CDR1 MDHEN, CDR2 SYDVKM. This CDR3 has 15 amino acids. The CDR3 region is CASSPPPTANYGYTF. The CDR3 DNA reads as TGTGCCAGCAGTCCACCCCCGACAGCTAACTATGGCTACACCTTC.

The rearrangement links TRBV28 to TRBJ1-6; 7 bases map to TRBD1. Germline V CDR1 and CDR2: MDHEN, SYDVKM. This CDR3 is 18 amino acids long. With 6 bases clipped from V and 4 bases from J, the junction kept 15 bases outside the gene matches. CDR3 DNA sequence: TGTGCCAGCAGAAGGGGGCCCGAGATGTTGGGATATAATTCACCCCTCCACTTT. It translates to CASRRGPEMLGYNSPLHF.

Here the CDR3 DNA reads TGTGCCAGCAGCTCAGACAGGGCTTCACCCCTCCACTTT. It yields the protein CASSSDRASPLHF. The rearrangement joins TRBV7-9 to TRBJ1-6; 7 bases agree with TRBD1. The CDR3 has 13 residues. V was clipped by 4 bases and J by 9 bases; unmatched bases: 3. Germline CDR1 reads SEHNR; CDR2 reads FQNEAQ (reference sequence).

The chain joins TRBV29-1 to TRBJ2-1, with D possibly matching TRBD1 (5 bases). The CDR3 is 13 residues long. The ends were cut back, 4 bases at V and 0 bases at J, with 7 bases in the middle. Germline-derived CDR1 and CDR2 are SQVTM and ANQGSEA. CDR3 nucleotide sequence: TGCAGCGTTGTGACAGTCTCCTACAATGAGCAGTTCTTC. Its protein is CSVVTVSYNEQFF.

In its sample, this clone was seen once. The rearrangement joins TRBV20-1 to TRBJ2-1, with D possibly TRBD2 on 6 matching bases. CDR3 length equals 15 residues. Germline CDR1 and CDR2: DFQATT and SNEGSKA (reference sequence). V lost 3 bases and J lost 11, with 23 bases in between. CDR3 DNA: TGCAGTGCTAGTAGTCGATATGTAGCGGAAATTAAGCAGTTCTTC. It specifies CSASSRYVAEIKQFF.

This chain uses TRBV6-5 with TRBJ1-5, with TRBD1 matching over 8 bases. With V trimmed by 5 bases and J by 0 bases, 3 bases remained unmatched. CDR1 MNHEY and CDR2 SVGAGI come from the germline V gene. This CDR3 has 15 amino acids. As DNA, the CDR3 is TGTGCCAGCAGTCAGGGACAGGTTAGCAATCAGCCCCAGCATTTT. It yields the protein CASSQGQVSNQPQHF.